This paragraph reports one T cell receptor beta chain. The antigen this receptor binds is unknown. No base quality values were provided; no much bigger clone lies one nucleotide off. Synovial fluid samples were paired with blood samples taken from the same ankylosing spondylitis patients. The CDR3, cysteine through phenylalanine, is 15 amino acids long. CDR3 DNA is the only sequence kept; it has 45 bases, read in frame from the first base. V is pared back by 8 bases and J by 3 bases, with 20 bases lying between the germline termini. In the germline V gene (reference sequence), CDR1 corresponds to WNHNN and CDR2 to SYGVQD. The data originate from a study of CD8 T cells in ankylosing spondylitis (dated by TCRdb to the late 2010s). With respect to the entire study: To find TCR variants linked to disease, the study profiled T cell receptor beta repertoires in ankylosing spondylitis patients and healthy donors. In total, the full study cohort was made up of nearly 110 healthy donors and approximately 24 ankylosing spondylitis patients. Samples of peripheral blood were taken, and for ankylosing spondylitis patients, synovial fluid was collected as well.

The data were produced on an Illumina HiSeq 2500. Quantitative 5'-RACE with molecular barcodes was used to prepare TCR beta libraries. Per the original workflow: Disease-linked TCR variants were identified with a new computational method built on a probabilistic model of VDJ rearrangement. The public reads were quality trimmed at Q25 with fastp and then assembled into clones with MiXCR by TCRdb, keeping productive beta chains. CDR3 protein duplicates are merged, each entry listing the most common genes and DNA. The V and J calls and clone size are TCRdb's, not the authors'. The sample table lists roughly 140,000 distinct CDR3 sequences, under 45% of them with a count of one. Approximately 16% of the sample is in the top ten clones. Study-wide findings and limitations: Blood from ankylosing spondylitis patients appeared to be characterized by a TCR beta motif made up of about 8 highly homologous amino acid variants. Some motif variants were previously reported in synovial fluid and blood of reactive arthritis patients, suggesting common disease-initiation mechanisms. In peripheral blood, the disease-linked clones were found at relatively low frequencies and had a CD8+ phenotype. Significant enrichment of the disease-linked clones was reported in matched synovial fluid samples from ankylosing spondylitis patients.

The source of this sequence is a male donor with ankylosing spondylitis. The sample taken for sequencing was synovial fluid, either unsorted or a sorted T cell fraction (not recorded which). The chain links TRBV10-1 with TRBJ2-7, and perhaps TRBD1 as D gene, on 5 matching bases. The sequence in DNA is TGCGCCAGCGAACCTCTGGGGCCTCTCCTCTACGAGCAGTACTTC. It encodes CASEPLGPLLYEQYF.